These T cell receptor beta chains were read from a single sample in a study of beta chain features in type 1 diabetes. Data came from immunoSEQ multiplex PCR; TCRdb stores just in-frame clones and leaves some out. The sample holds approximately 170,000 clones; roughly 65% are singletons and the top ten take around 0.08%. Material: naive CD4+ T cells from blood. These receptors originate from a man aged 25 to 40 with type 1 diabetes. Both conserved end residues are part of each CDR3. The order of the fields is D gene, CDR3 length, J gene, V gene, clone size, CDR3 protein, CDR3 DNA. D genes are given only for firm matches. Not every row has a clone size; where given, it reads once, few, many or a size class.

D gene: -; CDR3 length: 11; J gene: TRBJ2-5; V gene: TRBV20-1; clone size: -; CDR3 protein: CSAIGGETQYF; CDR3 DNA: TGCAGTGCTATTGGGGGAGAGACCCAGTACTTC
D gene: TRBD1; CDR3 length: 16; J gene: TRBJ2-1; V gene: TRBV30; clone size: -; CDR3 protein: CASNTGTGPAGNEQFF; CDR3 DNA: TGTGCCAGCAACACTGGGACAGGGCCTGCGGGCAATGAGCAGTTCTTC
D gene: -; CDR3 length: 12; J gene: TRBJ1-2; V gene: TRBV29-1; clone size: -; CDR3 protein: CSALREPYGYTF; CDR3 DNA: TGCAGCGCCCTCAGAGAGCCCTATGGCTACACCTTC
D gene: -; CDR3 length: 15; J gene: TRBJ2-7; V gene: TRBV7-2; clone size: -; CDR3 protein: CASSLRVGGRNEQYF; CDR3 DNA: TGTGCCAGCAGCTTAAGGGTCGGGGGGCGGAACGAGCAGTACTTC
D gene: -; CDR3 length: 15; J gene: TRBJ1-4; V gene: TRBV29-1; clone size: -; CDR3 protein: CSVTHTGFGSEKLFF; CDR3 DNA: TGCAGCGTTACCCATACAGGGTTCGGTAGTGAAAAACTGTTTTTT
D gene: -; CDR3 length: 14; J gene: TRBJ1-4; V gene: TRBV30; clone size: -; CDR3 protein: CAWSEGWGNEKLFF; CDR3 DNA: TGTGCCTGGAGTGAAGGCTGGGGTAATGAAAAACTGTTTTTT
D gene: -; CDR3 length: 14; J gene: TRBJ2-5; V gene: TRBV25-1; clone size: -; CDR3 protein: CASSQTTPQETQYF; CDR3 DNA: TGTGCCAGTTCGCAAACGACGCCTCAAGAGACCCAGTACTTC
D gene: -; CDR3 length: 14; J gene: TRBJ2-3; V gene: TRBV29-1; clone size: -; CDR3 protein: CSVAGGRGADTQYF; CDR3 DNA: TGCAGCGTCGCTGGGGGGCGCGGCGCAGATACGCAGTATTTT
D gene: -; CDR3 length: 15; J gene: TRBJ2-1; V gene: TRBV21-1; clone size: -; CDR3 protein: CASSKEAGEYNEQFF; CDR3 DNA: TGTGCCAGCAGCAAAGAGGCCGGGGAGTACAATGAGCAGTTCTTC
D gene: -; CDR3 length: 14; J gene: TRBJ2-6; V gene: TRBV29-1; clone size: -; CDR3 protein: CSAHTSTGANVLTF; CDR3 DNA: TGCAGCGCGCATACTAGCACTGGGGCCAACGTCCTGACTTTC
D gene: -; CDR3 length: 12; J gene: TRBJ2-5; V gene: TRBV30; clone size: once; CDR3 protein: CAWSRVAETQYF; CDR3 DNA: TGTGCCTGGAGTAGGGTAGCAGAGACCCAGTACTTC
D gene: -; CDR3 length: 14; J gene: TRBJ1-5; V gene: TRBV9; clone size: -; CDR3 protein: CASSVDLAAQPQHF; CDR3 DNA: TGTGCCAGCAGCGTAGATTTAGCTGCTCAGCCCCAGCATTTT
D gene: -; CDR3 length: 12; J gene: TRBJ2-2; V gene: TRBV15; clone size: few; CDR3 protein: CATSRDTGELFF; CDR3 DNA: TGTGCCACCAGCAGAGACACCGGGGAGCTGTTTTTT
D gene: -; CDR3 length: 11; J gene: TRBJ1-1; V gene: TRBV29-1; clone size: -; CDR3 protein: CSGWVETEAFF; CDR3 DNA: TGCAGCGGATGGGTAGAAACTGAAGCTTTCTTT
D gene: -; CDR3 length: 15; J gene: TRBJ2-1; V gene: TRBV29-1; clone size: -; CDR3 protein: CSVGLRLAVFNEQFF; CDR3 DNA: TGCAGCGTTGGCCTAAGGTTGGCAGTTTTCAATGAGCAGTTCTTC
D gene: -; CDR3 length: 12; J gene: TRBJ2-5; V gene: TRBV6-1; clone size: -; CDR3 protein: CASSVDWETQYF; CDR3 DNA: TGTGCCAGCAGTGTGGATTGGGAGACCCAGTACTTC
D gene: TRBD2; CDR3 length: 15; J gene: TRBJ2-5; V gene: TRBV9; clone size: -; CDR3 protein: CASSTRLAGQETQYF; CDR3 DNA: TGTGCCAGCAGCACGAGACTAGCGGGGCAAGAGACCCAGTACTTC
D gene: -; CDR3 length: 15; J gene: TRBJ2-3; V gene: TRBV19; clone size: -; CDR3 protein: CASSMSRQTADTQYF; CDR3 DNA: TGTGCCAGTAGTATGTCGAGACAGACCGCAGATACGCAGTATTTT
D gene: -; CDR3 length: 13; J gene: TRBJ1-1; V gene: TRBV5-1; clone size: -; CDR3 protein: CASSWDGGTEAFF; CDR3 DNA: TGCGCCAGCAGCTGGGATGGAGGGACTGAAGCTTTCTTT
D gene: TRBD1; CDR3 length: 13; J gene: TRBJ2-1; V gene: TRBV7-2; clone size: -; CDR3 protein: CASSTRGRNEQFF; CDR3 DNA: TGTGCCAGCAGCACCAGGGGGCGGAATGAGCAGTTCTTC
D gene: -; CDR3 length: 15; J gene: TRBJ2-6; V gene: TRBV5-6; clone size: -; CDR3 protein: CASRYRVAGANVLTF; CDR3 DNA: TGTGCCAGCAGGTACAGGGTGGCTGGGGCCAACGTCCTGACTTTC
D gene: -; CDR3 length: 12; J gene: TRBJ2-2; V gene: TRBV6-5; clone size: -; CDR3 protein: CASSTGTGELFF; CDR3 DNA: TGTGCCAGCAGTACAGGCACCGGGGAGCTGTTTTTT
D gene: -; CDR3 length: 13; J gene: TRBJ2-5; V gene: TRBV30; clone size: -; CDR3 protein: CAWSIRLQETQYF; CDR3 DNA: TGTGCCTGGAGTATACGCCTCCAAGAGACCCAGTACTTC
D gene: TRBD1; CDR3 length: 15; J gene: TRBJ2-1; V gene: TRBV4-3; clone size: few; CDR3 protein: CASSQETGEIDEQFF; CDR3 DNA: TGCGCCAGCAGCCAGGAGACAGGGGAGATTGATGAGCAGTTCTTC
D gene: -; CDR3 length: 12; J gene: TRBJ1-2; V gene: TRBV30; clone size: -; CDR3 protein: CAWSVTNYGYTF; CDR3 DNA: TGTGCCTGGAGTGTAACAAACTATGGCTACACCTTC
D gene: -; CDR3 length: 14; J gene: TRBJ2-1; V gene: TRBV7-2; clone size: -; CDR3 protein: CASSFNRVGNEQFF; CDR3 DNA: TGTGCCAGCAGCTTTAACAGGGTGGGCAATGAGCAGTTCTTC
D gene: TRBD2; CDR3 length: 14; J gene: TRBJ2-1; V gene: TRBV27; clone size: -; CDR3 protein: CASSFSGGNNEQFF; CDR3 DNA: TGTGCCAGCAGTTTTAGCGGGGGAAACAATGAGCAGTTCTTC
D gene: TRBD1; CDR3 length: 16; J gene: TRBJ1-4; V gene: TRBV30; clone size: -; CDR3 protein: CAWSSRWGTVKEKLFF; CDR3 DNA: TGTGCCTGGAGTTCTCGGTGGGGGACAGTCAAGGAAAAACTGTTTTTT
D gene: -; CDR3 length: 15; J gene: TRBJ2-2; V gene: TRBV9; clone size: -; CDR3 protein: CASSVTGSLPGELFF; CDR3 DNA: TGTGCCAGCAGCGTTACCGGGTCCCTCCCCGGGGAGCTGTTTTTT
D gene: -; CDR3 length: 13; J gene: TRBJ2-7; V gene: TRBV7-9; clone size: -; CDR3 protein: CASSADGPYEQYF; CDR3 DNA: TGTGCCAGCAGCGCAGACGGGCCCTACGAGCAGTACTTC
D gene: -; CDR3 length: 14; J gene: TRBJ2-5; V gene: TRBV7-9; clone size: once; CDR3 protein: CASSGRNLQETQYF; CDR3 DNA: TGTGCCAGCAGCGGTAGGAATTTACAAGAGACCCAGTACTTC
D gene: -; CDR3 length: 13; J gene: TRBJ2-5; V gene: TRBV9; clone size: few; CDR3 protein: CASSVAARETQYF; CDR3 DNA: TGTGCCAGCAGCGTAGCGGCACGAGAGACCCAGTACTTC
D gene: -; CDR3 length: 16; J gene: TRBJ2-3; V gene: TRBV6-5; clone size: -; CDR3 protein: CASSYVGAQWTDTQYF; CDR3 DNA: TGTGCCAGCAGTTACGTGGGGGCGCAGTGGACAGATACGCAGTATTTT
D gene: -; CDR3 length: 19; J gene: TRBJ2-7; V gene: TRBV11-2; clone size: once; CDR3 protein: CASSLIRAGPRDGIYEQYF; CDR3 DNA: -
D gene: TRBD2; CDR3 length: 16; J gene: TRBJ2-4; V gene: TRBV14; clone size: -; CDR3 protein: CASSQDRAGTRNIQYF; CDR3 DNA: TGTGCCAGCAGCCAAGATCGTGCAGGGACTAGAAACATTCAGTACTTC
D gene: -; CDR3 length: 13; J gene: TRBJ2-2; V gene: TRBV29-1; clone size: -; CDR3 protein: CSVTAGLPGELFF; CDR3 DNA: TGCAGCGTGACGGCCGGGTTGCCCGGGGAGCTGTTTTTT
D gene: -; CDR3 length: 14; J gene: TRBJ1-1; V gene: TRBV7-9; clone size: -; CDR3 protein: CASSLGQTNTEAFF; CDR3 DNA: TGTGCCAGCAGCTTAGGACAAACGAACACTGAAGCTTTCTTT
D gene: -; CDR3 length: 15; J gene: TRBJ2-5; V gene: TRBV29-1; clone size: -; CDR3 protein: CSVEPRNQGRETQYF; CDR3 DNA: TGCAGCGTTGAACCTCGGAACCAGGGACGAGAGACCCAGTACTTC
D gene: -; CDR3 length: 12; J gene: TRBJ1-5; V gene: TRBV30; clone size: -; CDR3 protein: CAWGAGGGPQHF; CDR3 DNA: TGTGCCTGGGGCGCGGGCGGAGGGCCCCAGCATTTT
D gene: -; CDR3 length: 14; J gene: TRBJ1-5; V gene: TRBV7-9; clone size: few; CDR3 protein: CASSFNEGNQPQHF; CDR3 DNA: TGTGCCAGCAGCTTTAATGAGGGCAATCAGCCCCAGCATTTT
D gene: TRBD2; CDR3 length: 16; J gene: TRBJ2-7; V gene: TRBV23-1; clone size: -; CDR3 protein: CASTSSSGGRYYEQYF; CDR3 DNA: TGCGCCAGCACATCTTCTAGCGGGGGACGCTACTACGAGCAGTACTTC
D gene: TRBD1; CDR3 length: 15; J gene: TRBJ2-7; V gene: TRBV9; clone size: -; CDR3 protein: CASSGPDRSLTKQYF; CDR3 DNA: TGTGCCAGCAGCGGCCCGGACAGGAGCCTTACGAAGCAGTACTTC
D gene: TRBD1; CDR3 length: 12; J gene: TRBJ1-2; V gene: TRBV10-3; clone size: -; CDR3 protein: CAISRDRNGYTF; CDR3 DNA: TGTGCCATCAGTAGGGACAGGAATGGCTACACCTTC
D gene: -; CDR3 length: 11; J gene: TRBJ2-2; V gene: TRBV30; clone size: few; CDR3 protein: CAWSLTGELFF; CDR3 DNA: TGTGCCTGGAGTCTCACCGGGGAGCTGTTTTTT